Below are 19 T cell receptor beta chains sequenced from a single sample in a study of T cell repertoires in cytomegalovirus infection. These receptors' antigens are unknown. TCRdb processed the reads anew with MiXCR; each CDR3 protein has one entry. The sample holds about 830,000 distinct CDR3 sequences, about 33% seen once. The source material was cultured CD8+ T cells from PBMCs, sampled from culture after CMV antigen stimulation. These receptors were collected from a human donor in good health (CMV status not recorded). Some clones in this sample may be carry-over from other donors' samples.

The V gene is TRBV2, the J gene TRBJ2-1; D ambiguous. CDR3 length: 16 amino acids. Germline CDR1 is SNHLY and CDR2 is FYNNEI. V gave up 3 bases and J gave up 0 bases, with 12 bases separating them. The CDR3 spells CASSDGGLVSYNEQFF. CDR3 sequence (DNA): TGTGCCAGCAGTGACGGCGGCCTGGTCTCCTACAATGAGCAGTTCTTC.

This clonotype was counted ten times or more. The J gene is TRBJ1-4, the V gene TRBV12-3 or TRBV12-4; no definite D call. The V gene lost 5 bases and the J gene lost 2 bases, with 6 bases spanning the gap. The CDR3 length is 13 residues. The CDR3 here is CASSRRTNEKLFF. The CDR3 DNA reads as TGTGCCAGCAGTCGGCGGACTAATGAAAAACTGTTTTTT.

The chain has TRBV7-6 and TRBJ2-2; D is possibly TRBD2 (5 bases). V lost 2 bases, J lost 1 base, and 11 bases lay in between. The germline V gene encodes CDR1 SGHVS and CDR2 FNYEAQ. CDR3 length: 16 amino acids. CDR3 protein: CASSLIPGVNTGELFF. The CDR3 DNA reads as TGTGCCAGCAGCTTAATTCCCGGGGTGAACACCGGGGAGCTGTTTTTT.

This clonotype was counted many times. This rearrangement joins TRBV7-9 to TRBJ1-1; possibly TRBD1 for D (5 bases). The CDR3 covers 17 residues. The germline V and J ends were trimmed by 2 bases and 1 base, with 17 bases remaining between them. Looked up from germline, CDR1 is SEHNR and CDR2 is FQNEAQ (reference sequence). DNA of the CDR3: TGTGCCAGCAGCTTAACGAACAGGCTCACTTCGAACACTGAAGCTTTCTTT. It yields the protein CASSLTNRLTSNTEAFF.

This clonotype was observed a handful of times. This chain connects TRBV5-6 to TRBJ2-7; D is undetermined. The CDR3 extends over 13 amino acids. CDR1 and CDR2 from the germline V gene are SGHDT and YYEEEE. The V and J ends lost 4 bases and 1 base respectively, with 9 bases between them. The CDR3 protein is CASSGGISYEQYV. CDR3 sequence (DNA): TGTGCCAGCAGCGGTGGGATTTCCTACGAGCAGTACGTC.

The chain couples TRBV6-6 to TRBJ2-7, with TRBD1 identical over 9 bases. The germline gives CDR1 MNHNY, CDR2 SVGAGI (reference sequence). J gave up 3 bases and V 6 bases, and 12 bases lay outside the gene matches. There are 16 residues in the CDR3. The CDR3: CASSPNMGQGLYEQYV. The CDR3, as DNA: TGTGCCAGCAGCCCAAACATGGGACAGGGTCTCTACGAGCAGTACGTC.

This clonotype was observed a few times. The CDR3 region has the DNA TGTGCCAGCACAAAGGGACAGGGCTATGAGCAGTTCTTC. Protein: CASTKGQGYEQFF. This sequence joins TRBV27 and TRBJ2-1; 9 bases align to TRBD1. The CDR3 has 13 amino acids. Germline V CDR1 and CDR2: MNHEY, SMNVEV (reference sequence). After removal of 7 bases from V and 8 bases from J, the junction contained 6 bases not matched to a gene.

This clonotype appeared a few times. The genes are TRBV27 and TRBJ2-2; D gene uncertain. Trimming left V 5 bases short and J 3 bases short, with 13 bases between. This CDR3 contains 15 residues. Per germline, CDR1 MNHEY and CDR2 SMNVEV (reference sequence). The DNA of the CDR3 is TGTGCCAGCAGTGCCCCCCCGGCGGACACCGGGGAGCTGTTTTTT. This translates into CASSAPPADTGELFF.

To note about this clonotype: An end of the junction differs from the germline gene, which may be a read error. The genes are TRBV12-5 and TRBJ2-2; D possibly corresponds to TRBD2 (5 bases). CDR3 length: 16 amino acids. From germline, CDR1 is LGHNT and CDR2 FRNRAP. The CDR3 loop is CAGGLVPDLGTGELFF. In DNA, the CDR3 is TGTGCTGGTGGTTTGGTACCGGACTTGGGCACCGGGGAGCTGTTTTTT.

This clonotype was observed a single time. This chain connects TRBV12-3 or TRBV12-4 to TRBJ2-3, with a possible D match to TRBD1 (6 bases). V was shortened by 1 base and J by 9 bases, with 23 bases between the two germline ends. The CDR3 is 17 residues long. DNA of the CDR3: TGTGCCAGCAGTTTAGGGGGGCCGGACTCCCTTTGGGCGACGCAGTATTTT. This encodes CASSLGGPDSLWATQYF.

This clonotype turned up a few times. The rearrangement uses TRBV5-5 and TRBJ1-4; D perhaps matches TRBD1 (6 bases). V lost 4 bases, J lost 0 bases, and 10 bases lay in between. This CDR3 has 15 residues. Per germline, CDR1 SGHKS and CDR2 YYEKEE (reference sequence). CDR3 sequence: CASSPGQTTNEKLFF. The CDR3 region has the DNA TGTGCCAGCAGCCCAGGACAGACAACTAATGAAAAACTGTTTTTT.

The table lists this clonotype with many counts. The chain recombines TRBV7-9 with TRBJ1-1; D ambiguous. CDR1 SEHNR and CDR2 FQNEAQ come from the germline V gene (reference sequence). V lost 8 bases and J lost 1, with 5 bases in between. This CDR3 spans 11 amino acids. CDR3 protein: CASGRNTEAFF. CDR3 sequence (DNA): TGTGCCAGCGGGAGGAACACTGAAGCTTTCTTT.

The CDR3 DNA reads TGTGCCAGCAGCTTCTCGCGACAGGGGAGAAGCACTGAAGCTTTCTTT. Its protein is CASSFSRQGRSTEAFF. The chain recombines TRBV7-9 with TRBJ1-1, with 8 bases matching TRBD1. V was pared by 3 bases and J by 4 bases, with 10 bases of the junction left unmatched. This CDR3 is 16 amino acids long. Looked up from germline, CDR1 is SEHNR and CDR2 is FQNEAQ (reference sequence).

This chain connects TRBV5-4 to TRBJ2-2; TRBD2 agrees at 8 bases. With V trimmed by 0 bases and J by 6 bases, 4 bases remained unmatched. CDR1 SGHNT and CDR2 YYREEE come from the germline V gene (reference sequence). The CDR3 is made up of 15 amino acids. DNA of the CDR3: TGTGCCAGCAGCTTGGAGCTAGCGGGCGCCGGGGAGCTGTTTTTT. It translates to CASSLELAGAGELFF.

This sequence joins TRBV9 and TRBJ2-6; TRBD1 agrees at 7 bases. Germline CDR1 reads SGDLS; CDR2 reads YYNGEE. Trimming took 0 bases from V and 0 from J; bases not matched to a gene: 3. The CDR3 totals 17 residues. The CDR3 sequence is CASSVGTGVSGANVLTF. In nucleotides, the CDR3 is TGTGCCAGCAGCGTAGGGACAGGAGTCTCTGGGGCCAACGTCCTGACTTTC.

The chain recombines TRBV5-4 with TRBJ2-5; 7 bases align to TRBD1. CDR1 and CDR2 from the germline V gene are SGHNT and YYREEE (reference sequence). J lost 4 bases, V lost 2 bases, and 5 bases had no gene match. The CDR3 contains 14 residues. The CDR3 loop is CASSFGTELETQYF. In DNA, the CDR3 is TGTGCCAGCAGCTTCGGGACAGAACTAGAGACCCAGTACTTC.

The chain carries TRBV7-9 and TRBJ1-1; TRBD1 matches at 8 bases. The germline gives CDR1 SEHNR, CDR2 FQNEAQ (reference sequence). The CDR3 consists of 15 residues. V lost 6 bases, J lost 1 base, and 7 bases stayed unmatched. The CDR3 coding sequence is TGTGCCAGCAGTAACCGGGACAGGTCGAACACTGAAGCTTTCTTT. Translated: CASSNRDRSNTEAFF.

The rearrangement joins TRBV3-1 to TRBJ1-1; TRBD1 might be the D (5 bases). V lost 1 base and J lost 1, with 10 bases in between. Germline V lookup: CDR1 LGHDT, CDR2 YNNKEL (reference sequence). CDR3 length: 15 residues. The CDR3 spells CASSQVATANTEAFF. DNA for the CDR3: TGTGCCAGCAGCCAAGTTGCGACAGCGAACACTGAAGCTTTCTTT.

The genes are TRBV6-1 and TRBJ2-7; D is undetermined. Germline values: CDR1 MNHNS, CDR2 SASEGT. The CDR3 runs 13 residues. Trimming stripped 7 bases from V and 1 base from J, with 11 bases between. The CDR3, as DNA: TGTGCCAGCACCGAAGGAAGGTCCTACGAGCAGTACTTC. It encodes CASTEGRSYEQYF.